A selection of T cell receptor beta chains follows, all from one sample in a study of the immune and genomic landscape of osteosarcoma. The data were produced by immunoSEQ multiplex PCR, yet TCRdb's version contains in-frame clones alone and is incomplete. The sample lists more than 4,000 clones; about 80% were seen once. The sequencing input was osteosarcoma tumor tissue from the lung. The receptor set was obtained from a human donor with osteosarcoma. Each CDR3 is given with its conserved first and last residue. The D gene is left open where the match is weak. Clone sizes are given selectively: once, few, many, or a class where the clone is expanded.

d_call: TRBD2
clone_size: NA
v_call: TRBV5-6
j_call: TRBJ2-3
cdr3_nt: TGTGCCAGCAACCTACTAGCGGCAATCAGCACAGATACGCAGTATTTT
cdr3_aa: CASNLLAAISTDTQYF

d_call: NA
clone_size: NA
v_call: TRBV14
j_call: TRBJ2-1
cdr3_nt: TGTGCCAGCAGCCCCTGGAGACTAAGAGACTACAATGAGCAGTTCTTC
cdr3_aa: CASSPWRLRDYNEQFF

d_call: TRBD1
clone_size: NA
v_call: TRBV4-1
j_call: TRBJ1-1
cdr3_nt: TGCGCCAGCAGCCATCCGGACAGGTTGAGCACTGAAGCTTTCTTT
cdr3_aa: CASSHPDRLSTEAFF

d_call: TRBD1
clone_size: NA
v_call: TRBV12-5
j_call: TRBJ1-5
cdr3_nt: TGTGCTAGTGGTTCCCCGACAGGGGGTAGCAATCAGCCCCAGCATTTT
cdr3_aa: CASGSPTGGSNQPQHF

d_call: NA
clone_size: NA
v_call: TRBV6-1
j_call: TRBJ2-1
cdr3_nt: TGTGCCAGCAGTGGGTTGTTTGGTGGGAGGAAGGGTAATGAGCAGTTCTTC
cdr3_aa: CASSGLFGGRKGNEQFF

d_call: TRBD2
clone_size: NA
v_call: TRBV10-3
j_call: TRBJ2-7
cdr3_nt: TGTGCCATCAGTGAATCGGGACTAGCGGGAGGGTCGGTGCAGTACTTC
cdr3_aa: CAISESGLAGGSVQYF

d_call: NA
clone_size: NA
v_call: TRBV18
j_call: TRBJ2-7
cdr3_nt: TGTGCCAGCTCACCACCGGTTCCAGGTAGACCCTACGAGCAGTACTTC
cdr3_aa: CASSPPVPGRPYEQYF

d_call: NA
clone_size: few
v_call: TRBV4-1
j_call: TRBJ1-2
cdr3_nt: TGCGCCAGCAGCCAAGATCCCCAGGTTGGGTATGGCTACACCTTC
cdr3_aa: CASSQDPQVGYGYTF

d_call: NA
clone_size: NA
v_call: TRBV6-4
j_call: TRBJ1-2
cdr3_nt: TGTGCCAGCAGTCTACTCGGACGCGGCCAGGGTGGCTACACCTTC
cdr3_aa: CASSLLGRGQGGYTF

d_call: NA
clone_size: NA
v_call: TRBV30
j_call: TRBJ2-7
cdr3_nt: TGTGCCTGGAGTGCTACAGGGAACGAGCAGTACTTC
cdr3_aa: CAWSATGNEQYF

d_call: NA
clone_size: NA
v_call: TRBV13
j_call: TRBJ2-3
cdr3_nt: TGTGCCAGCAGCTTATCTAGGAGCGCAGATACGCAGTATTTT
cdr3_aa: CASSLSRSADTQYF

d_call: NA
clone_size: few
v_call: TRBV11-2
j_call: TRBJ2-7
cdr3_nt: TGTGCCAGCAGCCCAGGACAGTTTCCCTACGAGCAGTACTTC
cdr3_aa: CASSPGQFPYEQYF

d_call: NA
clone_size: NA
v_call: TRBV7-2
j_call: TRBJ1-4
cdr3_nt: TGTGCCAGCAGCGGAAGCAAAGGGGTTGCAACTAATGAAAAACTGTTTTTT
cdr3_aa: CASSGSKGVATNEKLFF

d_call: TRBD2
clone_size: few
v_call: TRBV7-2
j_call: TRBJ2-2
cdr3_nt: TGTGCCAGCAGCTTTAGCGGGAGTATCCCCGGGGAGCTGTTTTTT
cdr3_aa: CASSFSGSIPGELFF

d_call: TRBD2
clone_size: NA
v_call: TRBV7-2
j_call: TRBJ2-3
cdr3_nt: TGTGCCAGCAGCCCTAGCGGGGTCACAGATACGCAGTATTTT
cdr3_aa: CASSPSGVTDTQYF

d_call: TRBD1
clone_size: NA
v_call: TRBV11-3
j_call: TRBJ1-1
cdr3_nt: TGTGCCAGCAGCGCGGACAGGGTCACTGAAGCTTTCTTT
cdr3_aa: CASSADRVTEAFF

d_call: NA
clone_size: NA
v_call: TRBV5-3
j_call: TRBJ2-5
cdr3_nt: TGTGCCAGAAGCTTGGTAGTGGCCGGACGGCCCCAAGAGACCCAGTACTTC
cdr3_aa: CARSLVVAGRPQETQYF

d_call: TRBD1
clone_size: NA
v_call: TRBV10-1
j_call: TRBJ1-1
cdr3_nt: TGCGCCAGCAGTGACAGGGGGGTGGCTGAAGCTTTCTTT
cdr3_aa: CASSDRGVAEAFF

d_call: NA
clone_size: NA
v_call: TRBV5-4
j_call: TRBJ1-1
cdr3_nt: TGTGCCAGCAGCTTGGCTGTGAACACTGAAGCTTTCTTT
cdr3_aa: CASSLAVNTEAFF

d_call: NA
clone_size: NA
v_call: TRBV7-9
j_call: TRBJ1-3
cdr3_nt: TGTGCCAGCACCGTTCAACAGGGAAACACCATATATTTT
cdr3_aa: CASTVQQGNTIYF

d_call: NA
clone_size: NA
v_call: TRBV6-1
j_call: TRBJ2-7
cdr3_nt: TGTGCCAGCAGTGAACTCCGAGGGCAGGGGCTAATTCGTTCTTCCTACGAGCAGTACTTC
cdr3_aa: CASSELRGQGLIRSSYEQYF